This T cell receptor beta chain was captured by sequencing in a study of breast tumors, draining lymph nodes, adjacent tissues. General study findings and limits: Tumor TCR diversity was below lymph nodes but above nontumor tissue.

Per the germline V gene, CDR1 is MNHEY and CDR2 is SVGAGI. The length of the CDR3 is 16 residues. To note about this clonotype: Its antigen is currently unknown. At one end, the junction sequence differs from germline, possibly due to a read error.

TCRdb re-called the multiplex PCR reads through MiXCR, storing one row per CDR3 protein. The table lists over 60,000 distinct CDR3 sequences, approximately 40% of them singletons. The V and J genes are TRBV6-5 and TRBJ1-2; a possible D gene is TRBD1 (6 bases). The sequence was collected from a female donor with breast cancer. Some clones in this sample may be carry-over from other donors' samples. Sequenced input: breast tumor tissue. CDR3 sequence reads: CASSHSIGGSVYGYTF. The CDR3 nucleotides read TGTGCCAGCAGTCACTCGATAGGGGGTAGTGTCTATGGCTACACCTTC.